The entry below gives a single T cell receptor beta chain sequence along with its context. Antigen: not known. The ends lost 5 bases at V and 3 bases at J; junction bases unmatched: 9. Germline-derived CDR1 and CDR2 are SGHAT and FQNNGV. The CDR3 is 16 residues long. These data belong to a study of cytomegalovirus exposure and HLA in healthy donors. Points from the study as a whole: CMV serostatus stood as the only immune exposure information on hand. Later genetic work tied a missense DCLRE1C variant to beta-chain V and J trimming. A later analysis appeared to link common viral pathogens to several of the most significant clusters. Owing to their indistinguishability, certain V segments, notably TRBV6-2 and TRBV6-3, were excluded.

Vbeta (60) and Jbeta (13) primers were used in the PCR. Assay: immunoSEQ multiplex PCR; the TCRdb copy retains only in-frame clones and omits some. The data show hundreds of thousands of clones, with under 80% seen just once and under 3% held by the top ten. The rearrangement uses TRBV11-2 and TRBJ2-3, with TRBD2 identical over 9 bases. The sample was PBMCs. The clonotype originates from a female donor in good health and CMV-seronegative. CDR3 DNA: TGTGCCAGCAGCCCCTTTGCGGGAGGGGTTACAGATACGCAGTATTTT. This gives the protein CASSPFAGGVTDTQYF.